The source of this T cell receptor beta chain is a study of shared clonotypes between healthy human individuals. Study-wide results and caveats: Some naive CD4 clonotypes, around 5%, turned up in common across several donors.

TCRdb keeps only in-frame clones here, not all; method: immunoSEQ multiplex PCR. The sample holds around 2.1 million clones, approximately 96% seen once. About this clone: The antigen remains unidentified.

The germline V and J ends were trimmed by 9 bases and 7 bases, with 19 bases remaining between them. In germline, CDR1 is MDHEN, CDR2 SYDVKM. CDR3 length: 15 amino acids. This receptor was taken from a man aged 18 to 30 in good health. The sequencing input was naive CD4+ T cells sorted from blood. The subset denotes: CD45RA+ positively selected. The genes are TRBV28 and TRBJ1-6; no clear D. The CDR3 reads CASSRAGPINSPLHF. CDR3 nucleotides: TGTGCCAGTAGCCGCGCAGGACCCATCAATTCACCCCTCCACTTT.